This is a list of T cell receptor beta chains from one sample in a study of T cells after yellow fever vaccination. MiXCR was run by TCRdb on the 5' RACE reads, yielding one entry per CDR3 protein. The top ten clones hold over 2.5% of a sample with more than 95,000 distinct CDR3 sequences, roughly 7.2% of them seen once. The sample consisted of CD4+ T cells sorted from PBMCs, taken approximately 40 days after the first yellow fever vaccination. Every receptor here comes from a man aged 18 to 35 who received the YFV17D yellow fever vaccine. CDR3s leave out the opening cysteine and the closing phenylalanine or tryptophan.

CDR3 protein,V gene,J gene
ASSIDGTYEQY,TRBV19,TRBJ2-7
ASRLETGGEAF,TRBV5-1,TRBJ1-1
ASSSLGSDTEAF,TRBV5-1,TRBJ1-1
ASSFRGANVLT,TRBV5-1,TRBJ2-6
ASGLPRSPSYEQY,TRBV5-5,TRBJ2-7
ATSGNREQF,TRBV24-1,TRBJ2-1
SVLDSFGIAGELF,TRBV29-1,TRBJ2-2
ASSQQFGELF,TRBV11-2,TRBJ2-2
SAGTGTGIYNEQF,TRBV29-1,TRBJ2-1
ASTTRAGATDTQY,TRBV7-2,TRBJ2-3
ASSQAKWGNTQY,TRBV4-3,TRBJ2-3
ASSLGPPMSEAF,TRBV5-1,TRBJ1-1
ASSHGGGANIQY,TRBV14,TRBJ2-4
ASSLARTGVWAGELF,TRBV7-9,TRBJ2-2
ASSRTGRSKNIQY,TRBV7-7,TRBJ2-4
SVTPGGKETQY,TRBV29-1,TRBJ2-5
ASSSQGNQPQH,TRBV6-2/TRBV6-3,TRBJ1-5
ASSQDQAPMYGYT,TRBV4-2,TRBJ1-2
ASSRDGALPYEAF,TRBV5-1,TRBJ1-1
ASRPAGGPDTQY,TRBV5-4,TRBJ2-3
AWSGGTSTDTQY,TRBV30,TRBJ2-3
SAFDPRSAETQY,TRBV20-1,TRBJ2-5
AISLTVSTDTQY,TRBV10-3,TRBJ2-3
ASSYSIRRGPGGELF,TRBV6-5,TRBJ2-2
ASSLEARQETQY,TRBV5-1,TRBJ2-5
ASSLFPDRETGELF,TRBV7-9,TRBJ2-2
ASSGRMVETQY,TRBV5-1,TRBJ2-5
CIGVPGPDQETQY,TRBV20-1,TRBJ2-5
SARGQNIQY,TRBV20-1,TRBJ2-4
ASSREGDDNQPQH,TRBV18,TRBJ1-5
ASSHYQTENYGYT,TRBV11-2,TRBJ1-2
ASSLEGVTSTDTQY,TRBV7-2,TRBJ2-3
ASSLVIGRNTEAF,TRBV5-1,TRBJ1-1
SARDPRGSSYNSPLH,TRBV20-1,TRBJ1-6
ASSLGGAKNIQY,TRBV12-3/TRBV12-4,TRBJ2-4
ASSLVAGSSTDTQY,TRBV5-1,TRBJ2-3
ASSLGVTANTEAF,TRBV5-1,TRBJ1-1
ASSEQGVEAF,TRBV2,TRBJ1-1
ASSLTRGGPSSYNEQF,TRBV7-3,TRBJ2-1
ASSPGAFSGWYQETQY,TRBV11-2,TRBJ2-5
ASSLVGGVKTYEQY,TRBV7-2,TRBJ2-7